The TCR beta chain described here comes from a study of response to subunit inactivated influenza vaccine. Germline loops: CDR1 SEHNR, CDR2 FQNEAQ (reference sequence). Trimming took 5 bases from V and 6 from J, leaving 17 bases between them. The CDR3 sequence is 15 residues long. MiXCR was run by TCRdb on the RT-PCR reads, yielding one entry per CDR3 protein. The profile shows 500,000 to 750,000 distinct CDR3 sequences, about 14% of them singletons. This rearrangement joins TRBV7-9 to TRBJ2-1; D is uncertain. The source was PBMCs from blood, collected 12 days after vaccination. This TCR was sampled from a man between 45 and 60 years old who received an inactivated influenza vaccine. CDR3 nucleotides: TGTGCCAGCAGCCTCCACCTCCTTGTGATCAATGAGCAGTTCTTC. This translates into CASSLHLLVINEQFF.